These 5 T cell receptor beta chains originate from one sample sequenced in a study of OX40 agonist ivuxolimab in advanced cancers. The table came from immunoSEQ multiplex PCR; TCRdb's copy has only in-frame clones and leaves some out. The profile shows some 96,000 clones, just under 85% of them singletons. Sequenced here: CD4+ or CD8+ T cells sorted from blood, sampled in a trial of the OX40 agonist ivuxolimab. These receptors were collected from an adult with an advanced solid tumor such as melanoma, head and neck, liver or kidney cancer.

The chain is built from TRBV28 and TRBJ1-4; D call uncertain. V lost 5 bases to trimming and J lost 7 bases, with 11 bases between them. Per the germline V gene, CDR1 is MDHEN and CDR2 is SYDVKM. CDR3 size: 13 residues. Written as DNA, the CDR3 is TGTGCCAGCAGTCCAGCGACGAGTGAAAAACTGTTTTTT. It encodes CASSPATSEKLFF.

The chain has TRBV19 and TRBJ1-2; 7 bases align to TRBD1. V shed 3 bases, J shed 8 bases, and the junction held 9 bases outside the gene matches. CDR3 length: 14 residues. CDR1 and CDR2 from the germline V gene are LNHDA and SQIVND (reference sequence). Written as DNA, the CDR3 is TGTGCCAGTAGTATCTCGGACAGGAGGAGAGGCTACACCTTC. It is translated as CASSISDRRRGYTF.

The chain links TRBV27 to TRBJ2-2; D may be TRBD2 (6 bases). The V gene's germline CDR1 is MNHEY and CDR2 SMNVEV (reference sequence). CDR3 length equals 15 residues. Trimming cost V 8 bases and J 1 base, with 14 bases left between them. This CDR3 reads CASSGPGVNTGELFF. CDR3 bases: TGTGCCAGCTCCGGACCGGGGGTGAACACCGGGGAGCTGTTTTTT.

This rearrangement joins TRBV19 to TRBJ2-1, with TRBD2 matching 14 bases. Germline loops: CDR1 LNHDA, CDR2 SQIVND (reference sequence). The junction had 12 bases not matched to a gene; V was cut back by 4 bases and J by 4 bases. The CDR3 has 19 residues. The CDR3 sequence is CASSTRLRTSGRSYNEQFF. DNA for the CDR3: TGTGCCAGTAGTACCCGTCTAAGGACTAGCGGGAGGTCTTACAATGAGCAGTTCTTC.

The rearrangement uses TRBV5-1 and TRBJ2-5, with D uncertain. Trimming took off 4 bases at V and 1 base at J, with 2 bases between the two ends. The CDR3 has 11 amino acids. Germline lookup yields CDR1 SGHRS and CDR2 YFSETQ. This CDR3 is CASSIQETQYF. The CDR3 bases are TGCGCCAGCAGCATCCAAGAGACCCAGTACTTC.